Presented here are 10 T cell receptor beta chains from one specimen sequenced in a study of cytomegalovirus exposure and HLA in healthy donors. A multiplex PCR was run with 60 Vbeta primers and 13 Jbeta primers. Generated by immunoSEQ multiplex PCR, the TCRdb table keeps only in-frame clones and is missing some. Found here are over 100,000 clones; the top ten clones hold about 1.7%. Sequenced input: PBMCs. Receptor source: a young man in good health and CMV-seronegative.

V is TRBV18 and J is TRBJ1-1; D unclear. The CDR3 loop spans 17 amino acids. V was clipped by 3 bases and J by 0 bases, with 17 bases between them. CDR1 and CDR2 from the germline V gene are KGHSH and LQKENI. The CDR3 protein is CASSPLSGAAMNTEAFF. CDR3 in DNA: TGTGCCAGCTCACCTCTAAGCGGCGCGGCTATGAACACTGAAGCTTTCTTT.

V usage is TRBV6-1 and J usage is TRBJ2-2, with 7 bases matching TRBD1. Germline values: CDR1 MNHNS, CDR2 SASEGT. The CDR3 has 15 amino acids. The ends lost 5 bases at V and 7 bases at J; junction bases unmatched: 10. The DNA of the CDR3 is TGTGCCAGCAGTCCCACCACAGGGGTGATCGGGGAGCTGTTTTTT. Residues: CASSPTTGVIGELFF.

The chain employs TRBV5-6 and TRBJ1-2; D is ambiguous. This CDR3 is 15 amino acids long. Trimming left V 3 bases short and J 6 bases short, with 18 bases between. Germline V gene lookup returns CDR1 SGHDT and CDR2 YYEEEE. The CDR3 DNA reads TGTGCCAGCAGCTGGTTTAGTTTCTCCGTGGATGGCTACACCTTC. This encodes CASSWFSFSVDGYTF.

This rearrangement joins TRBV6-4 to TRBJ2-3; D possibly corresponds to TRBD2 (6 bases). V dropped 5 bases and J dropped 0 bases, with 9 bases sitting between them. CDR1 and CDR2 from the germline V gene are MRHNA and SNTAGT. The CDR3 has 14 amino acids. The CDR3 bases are TGTGCCAGCAGTCCGGAGGGTAGCACAGATACGCAGTATTTT. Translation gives CASSPEGSTDTQYF.

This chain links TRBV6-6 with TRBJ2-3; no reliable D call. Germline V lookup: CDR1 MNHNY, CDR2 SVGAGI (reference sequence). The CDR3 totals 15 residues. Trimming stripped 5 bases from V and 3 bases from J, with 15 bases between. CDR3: CASSHQTSRTDTQYF. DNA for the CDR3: TGTGCCAGCAGTCACCAGACTTCGCGAACAGATACGCAGTATTTT.

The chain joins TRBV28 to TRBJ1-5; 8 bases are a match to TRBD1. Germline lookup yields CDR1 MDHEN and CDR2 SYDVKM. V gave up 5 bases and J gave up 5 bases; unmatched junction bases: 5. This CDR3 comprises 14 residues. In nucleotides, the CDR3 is TGTGCCAGCAGTCACGGACAGGGATATCAGCCCCAGCATTTT. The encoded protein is CASSHGQGYQPQHF.

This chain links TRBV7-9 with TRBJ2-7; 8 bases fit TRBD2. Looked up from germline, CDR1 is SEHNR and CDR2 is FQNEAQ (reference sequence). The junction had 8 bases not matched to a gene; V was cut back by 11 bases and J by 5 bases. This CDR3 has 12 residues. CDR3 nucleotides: TGTGCCCTCGGGGGGGGGTACGACGAGCAGTACTTC. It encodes CALGGGYDEQYF.

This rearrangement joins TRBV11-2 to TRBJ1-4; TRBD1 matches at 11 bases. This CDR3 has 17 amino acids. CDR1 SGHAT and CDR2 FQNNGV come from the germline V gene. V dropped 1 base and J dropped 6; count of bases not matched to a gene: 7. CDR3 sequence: CASSLVRTGGVHEKLFF. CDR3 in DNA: TGTGCCAGCAGCTTAGTTCGGACAGGGGGCGTTCATGAAAAACTGTTTTTT.

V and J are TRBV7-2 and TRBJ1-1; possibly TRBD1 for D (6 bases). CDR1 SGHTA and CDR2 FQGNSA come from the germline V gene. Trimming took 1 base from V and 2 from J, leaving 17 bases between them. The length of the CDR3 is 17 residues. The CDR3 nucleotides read TGTGCCAGCAGCTTAGACCGCGCCAGGGGATACAACACTGAAGCTTTCTTT. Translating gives CASSLDRARGYNTEAFF.

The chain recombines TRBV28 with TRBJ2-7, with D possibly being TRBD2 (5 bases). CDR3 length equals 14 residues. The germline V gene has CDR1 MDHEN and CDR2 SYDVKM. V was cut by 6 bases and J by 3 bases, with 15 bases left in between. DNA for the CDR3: TGTGCCAGCAGCCGGACTGAACGCCTCTACGAGCAGTACTTC. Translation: CASSRTERLYEQYF.